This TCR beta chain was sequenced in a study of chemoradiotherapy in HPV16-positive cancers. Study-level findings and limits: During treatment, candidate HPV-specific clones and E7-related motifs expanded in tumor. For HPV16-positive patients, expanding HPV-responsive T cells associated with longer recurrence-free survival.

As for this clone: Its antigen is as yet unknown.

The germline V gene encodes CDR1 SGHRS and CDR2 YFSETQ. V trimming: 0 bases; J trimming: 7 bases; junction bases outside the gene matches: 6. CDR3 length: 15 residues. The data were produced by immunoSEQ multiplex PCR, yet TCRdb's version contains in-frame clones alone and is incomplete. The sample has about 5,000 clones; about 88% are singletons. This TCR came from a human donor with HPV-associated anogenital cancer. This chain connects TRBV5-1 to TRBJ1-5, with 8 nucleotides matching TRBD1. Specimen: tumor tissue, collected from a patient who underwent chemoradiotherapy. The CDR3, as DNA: TGCGCCAGCAGCTTGGCAGGGGGCGTGGGACAGCCCCAGCATTTT. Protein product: CASSLAGGVGQPQHF.